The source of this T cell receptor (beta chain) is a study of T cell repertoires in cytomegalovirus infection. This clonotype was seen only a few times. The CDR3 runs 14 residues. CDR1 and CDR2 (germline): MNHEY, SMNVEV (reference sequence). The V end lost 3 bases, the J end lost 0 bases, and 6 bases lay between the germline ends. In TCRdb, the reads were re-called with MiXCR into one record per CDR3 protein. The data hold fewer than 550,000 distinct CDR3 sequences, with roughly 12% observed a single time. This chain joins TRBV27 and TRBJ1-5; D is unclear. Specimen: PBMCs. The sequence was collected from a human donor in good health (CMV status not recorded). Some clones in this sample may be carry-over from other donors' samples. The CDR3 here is CASSFKDSNQPQHF. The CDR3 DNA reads TGTGCCAGCAGTTTTAAGGATAGCAATCAGCCCCAGCATTTT.